A selection of T cell receptor beta chains follows, all from one sample in a study of T cells in Graves' hyperthyroidism and ophthalmopathy. TCRdb itself ran the multiplex PCR reads through MiXCR, one entry per CDR3 protein. The sample records approximately 600,000 distinct CDR3 sequences, about 16% being singletons. The specimen was blood. These TCRs come from a woman in her 30s with Graves' hyperthyroidism. CDR3s include the opening cysteine and the closing phenylalanine or tryptophan. A D gene is named only where the DNA matches it firmly. Expanded clones are given a class, and other clones once, few, many or no size at all.

>TRBV11-2|.|many|TRBJ1-1
CASSLGDRAFF
TGTGCCAGCAGCTTAGGCGACAGAGCTTTCTTT
>TRBV6-1|.|few|TRBJ2-2
CASSSPPGIGELFF
TGTGCCAGCAGTTCCCCTCCAGGGATCGGGGAGCTGTTTTTT
>TRBV2|.|.|TRBJ1-5
CAPTSTGGAQPQHF
TGTGCCCCCACTTCAACTGGGGGGGCTCAGCCCCAGCATTTT
>TRBV7-6|TRBD2|.|TRBJ2-1
CASSPGTSGLMGYNEQFF
TGTGCCAGCAGCCCCGGGACTAGCGGACTTATGGGATACAATGAGCAGTTCTTC
>TRBV28|TRBD1|many|TRBJ2-7
CASRRRDRGSYEQYF
TGTGCCAGCAGAAGACGTGACAGGGGTTCCTACGAGCAGTACTTC
>TRBV27|TRBD1|many|TRBJ1-3
CASSLSKDRAAGNTIYF
TGTGCCAGCAGTCTATCGAAGGACAGGGCAGCCGGAAACACCATATATTTT
>TRBV2|.|.|TRBJ1-5
CASREDNQPQHF
TGTGCCAGCCGTGAGGACAATCAGCCCCAGCATTTT
>TRBV12-5|TRBD1|many|TRBJ2-4
CASGLGGQGMRAKNIQYF
TGTGCTAGTGGTTTGGGGGGACAGGGGATGCGAGCCAAAAACATTCAGTACTTC
>TRBV7-3|TRBD1|.|TRBJ2-3
CASSPTGGATDTQYF
TGTGCCAGCAGCCCCACAGGGGGCGCGACAGATACGCAGTATTTT
>TRBV6-1|TRBD1|many|TRBJ2-5
CASSSTPQGAGETQYF
TGTGCCAGCAGTTCCACCCCCCAGGGGGCAGGGGAGACCCAGTACTTC
>TRBV5-5|TRBD2|many|TRBJ2-5
CASSHLAGAGETQYF
TGTGCCAGCAGCCACCTAGCGGGAGCGGGAGAGACCCAGTACTTC
>TRBV28|TRBD1|many|TRBJ1-5
CASSQSGTGNQPQHF
TGTGCCAGCAGTCAGAGCGGGACAGGCAATCAGCCCCAGCATTTT
>TRBV10-3|TRBD2|.|TRBJ2-7
CAISESTVAGASYEQYF
TGTGCCATCAGTGAGTCGACGGTAGCGGGAGCATCTTACGAGCAGTACTTC
>TRBV6-1|.|.|TRBJ2-1
CASSYTTGDEQFF
TGTGCCAGCAGCTACACCACGGGCGATGAGCAGTTCTTC
>TRBV2|TRBD1|.|TRBJ1-4
CAGRRGTADNEKLFF
TGTGCCGGCAGGAGAGGGACAGCCGATAATGAAAAACTGTTTTTT
>TRBV3-1|TRBD2|.|TRBJ2-1
CASSETSGTYNEQFF
TGTGCCAGCAGCGAGACCAGCGGGACTTATAATGAGCAGTTCTTC
>TRBV15|.|.|TRBJ1-3
CATSRDRSSSSGNAIYF
TGTGCCACCAGCAGAGATCGCAGCTCCAGCTCTGGAAACGCCATATATTTT
>TRBV7-2|.|many|TRBJ2-5
CASSLRQAETQYF
TGTGCCAGCAGCTTACGACAGGCAGAGACCCAGTACTTC
>TRBV5-5|TRBD2|.|TRBJ2-3
CASSSLAGNTDTQYF
TGTGCCAGCAGCTCCTTAGCGGGAAACACAGATACGCAGTATTTT
>TRBV11-2|TRBD1|many|TRBJ2-7
CASSFRTGVAYEQYF
TGTGCCAGCAGCTTTAGGACAGGGGTCGCCTACGAGCAGTACTTC
>TRBV30|.|many|TRBJ1-5
CAWSVPVVGSNQPQHF
TGTGCCTGGAGTGTCCCGGTCGTGGGGAGCAATCAGCCCCAGCATTTT
>TRBV28|.|many|TRBJ1-1
CASILLTGNTEAFF
TGTGCCAGCATCCTCCTGACAGGGAACACTGAAGCTTTCTTT
>TRBV12-3/TRBV12-4|.|.|TRBJ2-4
CASSQDLNIQYF
TGTGCCAGCAGCCAGGACTTAAACATTCAGTACTTC
>TRBV11-3|.|few|TRBJ1-1
CASSFAWGTEAFF
TGTGCCAGCAGCTTCGCCTGGGGGACTGAAGCTTTCTTT
>TRBV20-1|TRBD1|many|TRBJ2-1
CSAIRQGTGNRDEQFF
TGCAGTGCGATTAGACAGGGGACAGGGAATAGGGATGAGCAGTTCTTC
>TRBV12-3/TRBV12-4|.|many|TRBJ1-1
CASSPRHNTEAFF
TGTGCCAGCAGCCCTCGACACAACACTGAAGCTTTCTTT
>TRBV28|TRBD2|many|TRBJ2-1
CASSPPSRLAGGPLSNEQFF
TGTGCCAGCAGTCCACCCTCCCGACTAGCGGGAGGGCCTTTATCCAATGAGCAGTTCTTC
>TRBV7-2|TRBD2|many|TRBJ2-3
CASSLAGTSVGDTQYF
TGTGCCAGCAGCTTAGCCGGGACTAGCGTGGGAGATACGCAGTATTTT
>TRBV27|TRBD2|many|TRBJ2-1
CASIRTSGNVAYNEQFF
TGTGCCAGCATTAGGACTAGCGGGAACGTTGCCTACAATGAGCAGTTCTTC
>TRBV29-1|.|.|TRBJ2-2
CPHCISVPGELFF
TGCCCCCATTGCATATCGGTACCCGGGGAGCTGTTTTTT
>TRBV7-3|TRBD2|few|TRBJ2-2
CASSPTSDTGELFF
TGTGCCAGCAGCCCTACTAGCGACACCGGGGAGCTGTTTTTT
>TRBV2|.|.|TRBJ1-6
CASSETETVVSPLHF
TGTGCCAGCAGTGAGACGGAGACAGTGGTTTCACCCCTCCACTTT
>TRBV14|.|.|TRBJ1-2
CASSQGGGSYGYTF
TGTGCCAGCAGCCAAGGTGGAGGTTCCTATGGCTACACCTTC
>TRBV29-1|TRBD1|few|TRBJ2-1
CSVEGRKDRGSYNEQFF
TGCAGCGTTGAAGGTCGGAAGGACAGGGGCTCCTACAATGAGCAGTTCTTC
>TRBV12-3/TRBV12-4|.|many|TRBJ1-2
CASRPTLPGANYGYTF
TGTGCCAGCAGACCCACCCTCCCAGGAGCTAACTATGGCTACACCTTC
>TRBV29-1|.|many|TRBJ1-1
CSVEGNTEAFF
TGCAGCGTTGAGGGGAACACTGAAGCTTTCTTT
>TRBV9|.|few|TRBJ1-1
CASSSASTEAFF
TGTGCCAGCAGCTCCGCTAGTACTGAAGCTTTCTTT
>TRBV27|.|many|TRBJ2-5
CASSLYPLLRETQYF
TGTGCCAGCAGTTTATACCCCTTGTTGCGGGAGACCCAGTACTTC
>TRBV3-1|TRBD2|.|TRBJ2-7
CASSQGTSGNYEQYF
TGTGCCAGCAGCCAGGGGACTAGCGGGAACTACGAGCAGTACTTC
>TRBV3-1|.|many|TRBJ1-1
CASSLGTGPTEAFF
TGTGCCAGCAGCCTAGGGACCGGACCCACTGAAGCTTTCTTT
>TRBV7-8|.|many|TRBJ2-5
CASSTAREETQYF
TGTGCCAGCAGCACTGCTAGGGAAGAGACCCAGTACTTC
>TRBV28|.|many|TRBJ2-7
CASSLLGGGSYEQYF
TGTGCCAGCAGTCTCCTCGGGGGCGGGTCCTACGAGCAGTACTTC